Detailed here is one TCR beta chain. The target antigen is unknown. The data derive from a study of beta chain features in type 1 diabetes. General study points: Significant though moderate, a shortening of TCRB CDR3s appeared in all four CD4+ subsets of Type 1 diabetes patients. Any HLA effect on TCRB rearrangement was left unresolved by small sub-analyses.

This CDR3 spans 15 amino acids. The germline V and J ends were trimmed by 8 bases and 8 bases, with 25 bases remaining between them. Germline assignment: CDR1 SGHRS and CDR2 YFSETQ. All of the isolated RNA was reverse transcribed, so expressed TCRB transcripts were sequenced. This table comes from immunoSEQ multiplex PCR, and its TCRdb copy is limited to in-frame clones, with some not included. The table includes around 360,000 clones, approximately 12% detected once. The TCR originated in a woman in her late teens or twenties with type 1 diabetes. The sample taken for sequencing was naive CD4+ T cells from blood. V and J are TRBV5-1 and TRBJ2-5, with a possible D match to TRBD1 (6 bases). This chain's CDR3 is CASSRQDSSAGTQYF. The CDR3, as DNA: TGCGCCAGTTCAAGGCAGGACAGTTCGGCAGGAACCCAGTACTTC.